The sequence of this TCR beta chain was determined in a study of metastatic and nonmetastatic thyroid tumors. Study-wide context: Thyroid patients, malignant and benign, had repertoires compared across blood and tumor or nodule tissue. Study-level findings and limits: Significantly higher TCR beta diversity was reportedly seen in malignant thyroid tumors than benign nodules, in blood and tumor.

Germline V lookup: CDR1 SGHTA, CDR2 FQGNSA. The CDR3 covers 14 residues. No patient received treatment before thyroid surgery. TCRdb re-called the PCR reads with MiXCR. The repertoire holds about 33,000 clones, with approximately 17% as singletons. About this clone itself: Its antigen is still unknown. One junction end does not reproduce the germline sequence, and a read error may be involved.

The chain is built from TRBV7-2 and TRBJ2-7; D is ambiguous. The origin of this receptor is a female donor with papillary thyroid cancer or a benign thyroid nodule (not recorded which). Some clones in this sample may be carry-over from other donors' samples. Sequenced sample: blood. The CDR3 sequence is CASSLESQSYEQYF. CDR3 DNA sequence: TGTGCCAGTAGCTTAGAGTCACAGTCCTACGAGCAGTACTTC.